The rows below give T cell receptor beta chains drawn from one sample of a study of blood T cell repertoires in COVID-19. The repertoire was sequenced with immunoSEQ multiplex PCR; TCRdb's copy has only in-frame clones and lacks some. The sample lists more than 50,000 clones; 75% to 90% were seen once. The sample taken for sequencing was peripheral blood. These receptor sequences come from a man aged 55 to 70 with active COVID-19. CDR3s include the opening cysteine and the closing phenylalanine or tryptophan. A D gene is named only where the DNA matches it firmly. A clone size is listed for some rows: how often the clone was seen (once, few, many), or a class if it is expanded.

d_call: .
j_call: TRBJ2-1
clone_size: .
v_call: TRBV11-1
cdr3_length: 12
cdr3_nt: TGTGCCAGCAGCTCCTTCCACAATGAGCAGTTCTTC
cdr3_aa: CASSSFHNEQFF

d_call: TRBD1
j_call: TRBJ2-7
clone_size: .
v_call: TRBV4-3
cdr3_length: 15
cdr3_nt: TGCGCCAGCAGCCAAGAGCCCGGCAGGGGGTACGAGCAGTACTTC
cdr3_aa: CASSQEPGRGYEQYF

d_call: .
j_call: TRBJ2-7
clone_size: .
v_call: TRBV4-3
cdr3_length: 16
cdr3_nt: TGCGCCAGCAGCCAAGAGGTAAGCGGCGGGACCTACGAGCAGTACTTC
cdr3_aa: CASSQEVSGGTYEQYF

d_call: TRBD2
j_call: TRBJ2-3
clone_size: .
v_call: TRBV10-3
cdr3_length: 18
cdr3_nt: TGTGCCATCAGGGGGGGGACTAGCGGGAGCACGAGCACAGATACGCAGTATTTT
cdr3_aa: CAIRGGTSGSTSTDTQYF

d_call: TRBD1
j_call: TRBJ1-3
clone_size: .
v_call: TRBV27
cdr3_length: 15
cdr3_nt: TGTGCCAGCAGCCCCGACAGGGACTCTGGAAACACCATATATTTT
cdr3_aa: CASSPDRDSGNTIYF

d_call: .
j_call: TRBJ2-1
clone_size: .
v_call: TRBV5-4
cdr3_length: 14
cdr3_nt: TGTGCCAGCAGCTCCGGAACAGGGTCAGGCGAGCAGTTCTTC
cdr3_aa: CASSSGTGSGEQFF

d_call: TRBD2
j_call: TRBJ2-3
clone_size: .
v_call: TRBV7-2
cdr3_length: 14
cdr3_nt: TGTGCCAGCAGCATCAGACTAGCGGCAGATACGCAGTATTTT
cdr3_aa: CASSIRLAADTQYF

d_call: TRBD1
j_call: TRBJ2-2
clone_size: .
v_call: TRBV27
cdr3_length: 15
cdr3_nt: TGTGCCAGCAGCCCGACAGGGGCTGTGACCGGGGAGCTGTTTTTT
cdr3_aa: CASSPTGAVTGELFF

d_call: TRBD2
j_call: TRBJ2-2
clone_size: once
v_call: TRBV11-3
cdr3_length: 15
cdr3_nt: TGTGCCAGCAGCCCTACTAGCGGGAGTGGCGGGGAGCTGTTTTTT
cdr3_aa: CASSPTSGSGGELFF

d_call: .
j_call: TRBJ2-5
clone_size: .
v_call: TRBV19
cdr3_length: 13
cdr3_nt: TGTGCCAGTAGTGCCAGGGGCCAAGAGACCCAGTACTTC
cdr3_aa: CASSARGQETQYF

d_call: TRBD1
j_call: TRBJ1-4
clone_size: .
v_call: TRBV7-8
cdr3_length: 14
cdr3_nt: TGTGCCAGCAGCGCGACAGGGATATCGGAAAAACTGTTTTTT
cdr3_aa: CASSATGISEKLFF

d_call: TRBD2
j_call: TRBJ2-1
clone_size: .
v_call: TRBV29-1
cdr3_length: 13
cdr3_nt: TGCAGCGTCTCCTCGGGAGGTTACAATGAGCAGTTCTTC
cdr3_aa: CSVSSGGYNEQFF

d_call: .
j_call: TRBJ2-1
clone_size: once
v_call: TRBV11-3
cdr3_length: 15
cdr3_nt: TGTGCCAGCAGCCTCGAATCTAGCTCCTACAATGAGCAGTTCTTC
cdr3_aa: CASSLESSSYNEQFF

d_call: .
j_call: TRBJ2-7
clone_size: .
v_call: TRBV4-2
cdr3_length: 11
cdr3_nt: TGTGCCAGCAGCCAAGATAACGAGCAGTACTTC
cdr3_aa: CASSQDNEQYF

d_call: .
j_call: TRBJ2-2
clone_size: .
v_call: TRBV7-2
cdr3_length: 16
cdr3_nt: TGTGCCAGCAGCTTCTTCGGGGGGCGCGACACCGGGGAGCTGTTTTTT
cdr3_aa: CASSFFGGRDTGELFF

d_call: .
j_call: TRBJ2-3
clone_size: once
v_call: TRBV29-1
cdr3_length: 14
cdr3_nt: TGCAGCGTCGCAACAGGAAACACGGGAGATACGCAGTATTTT
cdr3_aa: CSVATGNTGDTQYF

d_call: TRBD2
j_call: TRBJ2-3
clone_size: .
v_call: TRBV5-1
cdr3_length: 16
cdr3_nt: TGCGCCAGCAGCTTGGGAGGGACTAGCGGCACAGATACGCAGTATTTT
cdr3_aa: CASSLGGTSGTDTQYF

d_call: TRBD2
j_call: TRBJ2-3
clone_size: .
v_call: TRBV11-3
cdr3_length: 18
cdr3_nt: TGTGCCAGCAGCCCCCGGGGGGGAGCGGAAAAACGCACAGATACGCAGTATTTT
cdr3_aa: CASSPRGGAEKRTDTQYF

d_call: TRBD2
j_call: TRBJ2-1
clone_size: .
v_call: TRBV28
cdr3_length: 17
cdr3_nt: TGTGCCAGCAGTTTAAGGGGCGGCGCGGGAGGCAGGAATGAGCAGTTCTTC
cdr3_aa: CASSLRGGAGGRNEQFF

d_call: TRBD2
j_call: TRBJ2-7
clone_size: .
v_call: TRBV27
cdr3_length: 15
cdr3_nt: TGTGCCAGCAGTTTAGGTAGCGGGAGGGCCTACGAGCAGTACTTC
cdr3_aa: CASSLGSGRAYEQYF

d_call: .
j_call: TRBJ2-2
clone_size: .
v_call: TRBV15
cdr3_length: 13
cdr3_nt: TGTGCCACCAGCCGCAGACAGGCCGGGGAGCTGTTTTTT
cdr3_aa: CATSRRQAGELFF

d_call: TRBD1
j_call: TRBJ1-2
clone_size: .
v_call: TRBV6-2/TRBV6-3
cdr3_length: 15
cdr3_nt: TGTGCCAGCAGTTACGGGACAGGGGGTTCCTATGGCTACACCTTC
cdr3_aa: CASSYGTGGSYGYTF

d_call: TRBD2
j_call: TRBJ2-1
clone_size: .
v_call: TRBV18
cdr3_length: 16
cdr3_nt: TGTGCCAGCTCACCCCCTAGCGGGAGCTCCTACAATGAGCAGTTCTTC
cdr3_aa: CASSPPSGSSYNEQFF

d_call: TRBD2
j_call: TRBJ2-1
clone_size: few
v_call: TRBV7-2
cdr3_length: 15
cdr3_nt: TGTGCCAGCAGCTCCACTAGCGGGCAGTACAATGAGCAGTTCTTC
cdr3_aa: CASSSTSGQYNEQFF

d_call: .
j_call: TRBJ2-5
clone_size: .
v_call: TRBV9
cdr3_length: 15
cdr3_nt: TGTGCCAGCAGCGTAGGCCCGGCGGGACGGGAGACCCAGTACTTC
cdr3_aa: CASSVGPAGRETQYF

d_call: .
j_call: TRBJ2-5
clone_size: .
v_call: TRBV12-3/TRBV12-4
cdr3_length: 13
cdr3_nt: TGTGCCAGCAGTAACACAGCCCAAGAGACCCAGTACTTC
cdr3_aa: CASSNTAQETQYF

d_call: .
j_call: TRBJ2-3
clone_size: .
v_call: TRBV12-3/TRBV12-4
cdr3_length: 12
cdr3_nt: TGTGCCAGCATTTCCCAGGGGGGTACGCAGTATTTT
cdr3_aa: CASISQGGTQYF

d_call: .
j_call: TRBJ1-5
clone_size: .
v_call: TRBV18
cdr3_length: 14
cdr3_nt: TGTGCCAGCTCACCTTTCCATAGCAATCAGCCCCAGCATTTT
cdr3_aa: CASSPFHSNQPQHF

d_call: .
j_call: TRBJ1-5
clone_size: .
v_call: TRBV7-2
cdr3_length: 13
cdr3_nt: TGTGCCAGCAGCTCCCTCACTTATCAGCCCCAGCATTTT
cdr3_aa: CASSSLTYQPQHF

d_call: TRBD1
j_call: TRBJ1-2
clone_size: .
v_call: TRBV24-1
cdr3_length: 14
cdr3_nt: TGTGCCACCAGTGACCGAGGGACAGTCTATGGCTACACCTTC
cdr3_aa: CATSDRGTVYGYTF

d_call: TRBD2
j_call: TRBJ2-5
clone_size: few
v_call: TRBV6-5
cdr3_length: 16
cdr3_nt: TGTGCCAGCAGTTATCGGGGACTAGCGGGAGGAGAGACCCAGTACTTC
cdr3_aa: CASSYRGLAGGETQYF

d_call: TRBD1
j_call: TRBJ1-3
clone_size: .
v_call: TRBV5-5
cdr3_length: 15
cdr3_nt: TGTGCCAGCAGCTTTCGACAGGGGAGGGGAAACACCATATATTTT
cdr3_aa: CASSFRQGRGNTIYF

d_call: TRBD2
j_call: TRBJ2-1
clone_size: .
v_call: TRBV7-7
cdr3_length: 15
cdr3_nt: TGTGCTAGCAGCTTGGGACTAGCCTCCTACAATGAGCAGTTCTTC
cdr3_aa: CASSLGLASYNEQFF

d_call: .
j_call: TRBJ1-5
clone_size: .
v_call: TRBV7-9
cdr3_length: 13
cdr3_nt: TGTGCCAGCAGCTTGTCAGGCCTTGGGCCCCAGCATTTT
cdr3_aa: CASSLSGLGPQHF

d_call: TRBD1
j_call: TRBJ2-3
clone_size: .
v_call: TRBV10-3
cdr3_length: 14
cdr3_nt: TGTGCCATCAGCGGACAGGGGGAATCAGATACGCAGTATTTT
cdr3_aa: CAISGQGESDTQYF

d_call: .
j_call: TRBJ2-1
clone_size: .
v_call: TRBV28
cdr3_length: 14
cdr3_nt: TGTGCCAGCAGAGGCGGCACTACTCACAATGAGCAGTTCTTC
cdr3_aa: CASRGGTTHNEQFF

d_call: TRBD1
j_call: TRBJ2-1
clone_size: .
v_call: TRBV9
cdr3_length: 17
cdr3_nt: TGTGCCAGCAGCGTATCGGGGACAGGGGGAATTTTGGATGAGCAGTTCTTC
cdr3_aa: CASSVSGTGGILDEQFF

d_call: TRBD2
j_call: TRBJ2-3
clone_size: .
v_call: TRBV7-9
cdr3_length: 17
cdr3_nt: TGTGCCAGCAGCCGCGGGACTAGCGGGAGGGATGCAGATACGCAGTATTTT
cdr3_aa: CASSRGTSGRDADTQYF

d_call: TRBD1
j_call: TRBJ1-1
clone_size: few
v_call: TRBV29-1
cdr3_length: 15
cdr3_nt: TGCAGCGTTGAGGAGCCAGGACAGGGGAACACTGAAGCTTTCTTT
cdr3_aa: CSVEEPGQGNTEAFF

d_call: TRBD2
j_call: TRBJ2-3
clone_size: once
v_call: TRBV18
cdr3_length: 18
cdr3_nt: TGTGCCAGCTCACCGGGTCCTAGCGGGACGCTGTTCACAGATACGCAGTATTTT
cdr3_aa: CASSPGPSGTLFTDTQYF

d_call: TRBD1
j_call: TRBJ1-5
clone_size: .
v_call: TRBV27
cdr3_length: 15
cdr3_nt: TGTGCCAGCAGTTCAGGGACAGATCTCAATCAGCCCCAGCATTTT
cdr3_aa: CASSSGTDLNQPQHF

d_call: .
j_call: TRBJ2-2
clone_size: .
v_call: TRBV18
cdr3_length: 13
cdr3_nt: TGTGCCAGCTCACCAGTGGCCACCGGGGAGCTGTTTTTT
cdr3_aa: CASSPVATGELFF

d_call: .
j_call: TRBJ1-2
clone_size: .
v_call: TRBV7-9
cdr3_length: 13
cdr3_nt: TGTGCCAGCAGCTTAGCGATAGGAGGCGGCTACACCTTC
cdr3_aa: CASSLAIGGGYTF

d_call: .
j_call: TRBJ1-5
clone_size: .
v_call: TRBV28
cdr3_length: 15
cdr3_nt: TGTGCCACTTCGGGAGGCGGGTTCGGGAATCAGCCCCAGCATTTT
cdr3_aa: CATSGGGFGNQPQHF

d_call: TRBD1
j_call: TRBJ1-2
clone_size: .
v_call: TRBV7-8
cdr3_length: 12
cdr3_nt: TGTGCCAGCAGCGTAGGGACAGCCCCCTACACCTTC
cdr3_aa: CASSVGTAPYTF

d_call: .
j_call: TRBJ1-4
clone_size: .
v_call: TRBV4-3
cdr3_length: 18
cdr3_nt: TGCGCCAGCAGCCAAGATGTGCCAAAGCACCCAACTAATGAAAAACTGTTTTTT
cdr3_aa: CASSQDVPKHPTNEKLFF

d_call: .
j_call: TRBJ2-7
clone_size: .
v_call: TRBV5-6
cdr3_length: 12
cdr3_nt: TGTGCCAGCAGCTTGGTCAGCTACGAGCAGTACTTC
cdr3_aa: CASSLVSYEQYF

d_call: TRBD1
j_call: TRBJ1-5
clone_size: .
v_call: TRBV28
cdr3_length: 14
cdr3_nt: TGTGCCAGCAGTTTCGGACAGGGCAGGCAGCCCCAGCATTTT
cdr3_aa: CASSFGQGRQPQHF

d_call: TRBD2
j_call: TRBJ2-3
clone_size: .
v_call: TRBV27
cdr3_length: 16
cdr3_nt: TGTGCCAGCAGTCTAAGACTAGCGGAAAGCACAGATACGCAGTATTTT
cdr3_aa: CASSLRLAESTDTQYF

d_call: TRBD1
j_call: TRBJ1-1
clone_size: .
v_call: TRBV3-1/TRBV3-2
cdr3_length: 13
cdr3_nt: TGTGCCAGCAGTCCCGACAGGGGCACTGAAGCTTTCTTT
cdr3_aa: CASSPDRGTEAFF

d_call: .
j_call: TRBJ1-6
clone_size: few
v_call: TRBV27
cdr3_length: 14
cdr3_nt: TGTGCCAGCAGTTTATTCGACAGTAATTCACCCCTCCACTTT
cdr3_aa: CASSLFDSNSPLHF

d_call: .
j_call: TRBJ1-1
clone_size: .
v_call: TRBV5-1
cdr3_length: 13
cdr3_nt: TGCGCCAGCAGCTTGGACGGAGGTATGAAAGCTTTCTTT
cdr3_aa: CASSLDGGMKAFF

d_call: .
j_call: TRBJ1-2
clone_size: once
v_call: TRBV6-5
cdr3_length: 12
cdr3_nt: TGTGCCAGCAAACCAGGGTCTTTTGGCTACACCTTC
cdr3_aa: CASKPGSFGYTF

d_call: .
j_call: TRBJ1-1
clone_size: .
v_call: TRBV18
cdr3_length: 14
cdr3_nt: TGTGCCAGCTCACCATCCCCAGGGGCCACTGAAGCTTTCTTT
cdr3_aa: CASSPSPGATEAFF

d_call: TRBD1
j_call: TRBJ1-5
clone_size: .
v_call: TRBV7-8
cdr3_length: 16
cdr3_nt: TGTGCCAGCAGCTTAGTACCGGGACAGGGATTTCAGCCCCAGCATTTT
cdr3_aa: CASSLVPGQGFQPQHF